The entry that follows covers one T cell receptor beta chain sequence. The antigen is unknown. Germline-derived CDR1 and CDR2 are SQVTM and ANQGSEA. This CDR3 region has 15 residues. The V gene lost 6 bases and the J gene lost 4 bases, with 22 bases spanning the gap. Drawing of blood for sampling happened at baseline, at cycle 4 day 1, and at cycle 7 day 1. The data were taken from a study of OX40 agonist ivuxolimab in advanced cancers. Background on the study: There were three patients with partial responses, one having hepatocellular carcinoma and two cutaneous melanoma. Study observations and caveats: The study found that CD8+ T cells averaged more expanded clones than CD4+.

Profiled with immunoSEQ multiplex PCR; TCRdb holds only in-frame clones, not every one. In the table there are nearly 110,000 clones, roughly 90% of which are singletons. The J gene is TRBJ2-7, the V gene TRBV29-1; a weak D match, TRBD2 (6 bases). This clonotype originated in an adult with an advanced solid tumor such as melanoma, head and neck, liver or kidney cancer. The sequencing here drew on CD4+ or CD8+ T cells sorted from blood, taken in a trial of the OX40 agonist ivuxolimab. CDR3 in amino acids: CSVDWDSLFYYEQYF. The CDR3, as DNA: TGCAGCGTCGATTGGGACTCCTTATTTTATTACGAGCAGTACTTC.